This T cell receptor (beta chain) was recorded in a study of vaccination and CD4 T cells after COVID-19 (dated by TCRdb to between 2021 and 2023). A note on the overall study: SARS-CoV-2 positivity had been established in the convalescent patients by nasal swab PCR, and mild disease was recorded in several of these patients and severe disease in one. In the convalescent cohort there were six males and four females, among whom were two Hispanic individuals, seven Caucasians, two Asians and one multiracial person. Participants got two doses of the Pfizer-BioNTech BNT162b2 vaccine (n=8) or two doses of the Moderna mRNA-1273 vaccine (n=2). Post-COVID blood samples were collected from convalescent patients a median of around 96 days after diagnosis, with a range of about 35 to 161 days. The time from the second vaccine dose to post-vaccine blood sampling had a median of roughly 70 days and ranged from about 14 to 241 days. Overlapping spike peptide pools from SARS-CoV-2 and from the common cold coronaviruses HCoV-NL63, HCoV-OC43 and HCoV-229E were used as culture stimuli. In control cultures, a CEFX viral epitope pool was used as positive control, an HIV-1 Nef peptide pool was used as negative control, or no peptide was added. In around 9 COVID-19 convalescent patients and a handful of infection-naive healthy vaccine recipients, researchers compared the spike-specific CD4+ TCR repertoire from before mRNA vaccination with the repertoire from after.

The library was prepared using PCR. DNA from cultured CD4+ T cells underwent TCR sequencing with the Oncomine TCR Beta short-read assay at the Johns Hopkins FTIC core. The QIAamp micro DNA kit was used to extract genomic DNA from the cultured CD4+ T cells. Oncomine TCR Beta libraries made from cultured CD4+ T cells were pooled using unique dual indexes and sequenced on an Illumina iSeq 100. Concerning the study's data processing: Non-productive sequences were filtered out, and CDR3s that did not start with C, did not end with F or W, or were shorter than 7 amino acids were discarded. The MANAFEST web application was used to identify antigen-specific clonotypes by comparing peptide-stimulated wells against reference wells and other culture wells. Positive clones required FDR below 0.05, an odds ratio above 5, and productive frequency above 0.1% in at least two of three replicate wells. A clonotype counted as cross-reactive if it showed significant expansion both in the SARS-CoV-2 spike wells and in at least one common cold coronavirus spike condition. Similarity between CDR3 sequences was evaluated in R version 3.6.1 using Levenshtein distances (stringdist) and unrooted phylogenetic trees (ape). TCRdb reworked the public reads: Q25 trimming with fastp, MiXCR clone assembly, productive beta chains retained. Entries that share a CDR3 protein sequence are merged under the most common genes and DNA. These V and J calls originate from TCRdb's pipeline instead of the authors' own analysis. The sample has around 19,000 distinct CDR3 sequences on record, roughly 55% of them singletons. Of the sample, about 15% falls within the top ten clones.

The intended sense of this specimen's treatment or condition label: roughly ten-day PBMC culture with coronavirus spike peptide pools or control peptides (ViraFEST assay). The ViraFEST assay was used in the study, in which antigen-specific T cells were expanded with peptide pools and expanded clonotypes were subsequently identified by TCR sequencing. Positive SARS-CoV-2 PCR tests in the convalescent patients dated from March to December 2020, before Alpha, Beta and Delta variants emerged in the United States. PBMCs were cultured at fewer than 2.5 million per well in IMDM supplemented with 5% human AB serum and about 9.5 IU/ml IL-2, with about 10 ug/ml peptide pools added. Half of the culture medium was replaced with fresh IL-2-containing medium on days 3 and 7. After less than 12 days of culture, CD4+ T cells were isolated by negative selection using the EasySep CD4+ T cell isolation kit. Ficoll-Paque Plus gradient centrifugation was used to isolate PBMCs from whole blood, and the isolated PBMCs were then either used fresh or cryopreserved at -140C. In general, triplicate wells were set up for every culture condition.

Results and caveats for the whole study, not just this receptor: An increase in the median number of SARS-CoV-2-reactive clonotypes from approximately 21 after infection to 35 to 40 after vaccination was observed, but the change was not found to be significant. The number of convalescent patients in the study was relatively small, and the study did not examine early timepoints following natural infection. Nearly all vaccine-specific clones in convalescent patients (304 of 307) were mono-reactive for SARS-CoV-2 spike rather than cross-reactive with common cold coronaviruses. In convalescent patients, a median approximately 86% of post-vaccine SARS-CoV-2-reactive clones were detected only after vaccination, suggesting vaccine-specific priming.

Counted from cysteine to phenylalanine, this CDR3 has 13 amino acids. Just CDR3 DNA is preserved here, 39 bases in frame from base 1. The germline V gene (reference sequence) specifies DFQATT as CDR1 and SNEGSKA as CDR2. Of note for this clonotype: Its antigen is not yet known. Per-nucleotide qualities are absent, and no much larger clonotype sits a single base away.

The rearranged chain carries TRBV20-1 and TRBJ2-1; perhaps TRBD1 is the D gene, with 5 bases matching. The sequences come from CD4+ T cells from blood, cultured in vitro, collected before SARS-CoV-2 vaccination. The TCR originated in a human donor who had recovered from COVID-19. The CDR3 is CTPLTQGGDEQFF. The nucleotide sequence reads as follows: TGCACCCCCCTTACCCAGGGTGGCGATGAGCAGTTCTTC.